This TCR beta chain was recorded in a study of OX40 agonist ivuxolimab in advanced cancers. The wider study: Ivuxolimab, which patients received intravenously every 2 weeks, was dosed at 0.01 to 10 mg/kg. Regarding the study as a whole: Which antigen the expanded peripheral T cells recognized is unknown. Among the lowest peripheral clonal expansion occurred in 0.1-3.0 mg/kg partial responders.

Only in-frame clones appear in the TCRdb table, and some are missing; sequencing was by immunoSEQ multiplex PCR. Of some 80,000 clones in the sample, just over 85% were seen once. The CDR3 consists of 13 residues. Germline assignment: CDR1 WSHSY and CDR2 SAAADI. Trimming removed 5 bases from V and 10 bases from J; junction bases left unmatched: 5. Ten or more counts support this clone. No antigen is known for it. The source of this sequence is an adult with an advanced solid tumor such as melanoma, head and neck, liver or kidney cancer. Sequencing used CD4+ or CD8+ T cells sorted from blood, obtained in a trial of the OX40 agonist ivuxolimab. V is TRBV10-2 and J is TRBJ1-6; 7 bases are shared with TRBD1. The CDR3 protein is CASSPDRDSPLHF. CDR3 coding DNA: TGCGCCAGCAGTCCCGACAGGGACTCACCCCTCCACTTT.